Included here is one T cell receptor beta chain sequence, with context. As yet, its antigen is unknown. This sample was taken from a study of T cell repertoires in cytomegalovirus infection. Study as a whole: Signatures in public TCR beta sequences pointed to both CMV infection and matching HLA type. Study observations and caveats: The study found HLA-C-restricted CMV-specific TCR beta clonotypes dominating the ex vivo response.

Between the trimmed V and J ends, which lost 3 bases and 6 bases, there was a span of 10 bases. Germline V gene lookup returns CDR1 MNHNS and CDR2 SASEGT. The CDR3 totals 13 residues. One entry per CDR3 protein results from TCRdb running MiXCR on the reads. This sample has 400,000 or so distinct CDR3 sequences, with roughly 31% found just once. The material sequenced was PBMCs. The TCR was taken from a human donor in good health (CMV status not recorded). Some clones in this sample may be carry-over from other donors' samples. V gene TRBV6-1 combines with J gene TRBJ2-3; no definite D call. The CDR3 loop reads CASSDRVTDTQYF. The CDR3 DNA sequence: TGTGCCAGCAGTGACCGGGTGACCGATACGCAGTATTTT.